This T cell receptor (beta chain) was identified in a study of vaccination and CD4 T cells after COVID-19 (dated by TCRdb to about 2022). Study-level background: The convalescent cohort comprised six males and four females, including two Hispanic individuals, seven Caucasians, two Asians and one multiracial person. Participants got two doses of the Pfizer-BioNTech BNT162b2 vaccine (n=8) or two doses of the Moderna mRNA-1273 vaccine (n=2). Post-COVID blood samples from convalescent patients were collected a median of around 100 days after diagnosis, with a range of roughly 30 to 170 days. Post-vaccine blood samples were collected a median of approximately 77 days after the second vaccine dose, ranging from roughly 13 to 250 days. For stimulating the cultures, overlapping spike peptide pools were used, derived from SARS-CoV-2 as well as from the common cold coronaviruses HCoV-NL63, HCoV-OC43 and HCoV-229E. Control cultures used a CEFX viral epitope pool as positive control, an HIV-1 Nef peptide pool as negative control, or no peptide. In approximately eleven COVID-19 convalescent patients and a handful of infection-naive healthy vaccine recipients, the spike-specific CD4+ TCR repertoire before mRNA vaccination was compared with the repertoire after mRNA vaccination.

This clonotype was found once. Its antigen remains unidentified. The sample holds no much larger clone one base away, and base qualities are not on file. Evidence from a single read is weak. V was cut back by 0 bases and J by 7 bases, leaving a gap of 18 bases between them. The CDR3, cysteine through phenylalanine, is 16 amino acids long. The read is trimmed to its CDR3 DNA, 48 bases read in frame from base 1. From a lookup of the germline V gene, CDR1 and CDR2 are SGHDN and FVKESK. The library was prepared using PCR. At the Johns Hopkins FTIC core, DNA from the cultured CD4+ T cells underwent TCR sequencing with the Oncomine TCR Beta short-read assay. The QIAamp micro DNA kit was used to extract genomic DNA from the cultured CD4+ T cells. Oncomine TCR Beta libraries from cultured CD4+ T cells were pooled using unique dual indexes and sequenced on an Illumina iSeq 100. As for the original processing: Non-productive sequences were removed, and CDR3s not starting with C, not ending with F or W, or shorter than 7 amino acids were discarded. The MANAFEST web application was used to identify antigen-specific clonotypes by comparing peptide-stimulated wells against reference wells and other culture wells. An FDR below 0.05, an odds ratio above 5, and a productive frequency above 0.1% in at least two of three replicate wells were required for clones to be considered positive. Cross-reactive clonotypes were defined as significantly expanded in both SARS-CoV-2 spike wells and at least one common cold coronavirus spike condition. CDR3 homology was assessed with Levenshtein distances (stringdist) and unrooted phylogenetic trees (ape) in R version 3.6.1. Clones were called with MiXCR by TCRdb after fastp trimmed the public reads at Q25, and only in-frame beta chains were retained. Duplicate CDR3 protein sequences are folded into a single record with the most common DNA and genes. TCRdb, rather than the study authors, made the V and J calls. The table for this sample lists fewer than 15,000 distinct CDR3 sequences; 70% to 75% of them were counted only once. Clones ranked in the top ten supply 8.1% of the sample.

The study at large found these results: Among convalescent patients, a median roughly 90% of the SARS-CoV-2-reactive clones seen after vaccination appeared only after vaccination, which suggests priming specific to the vaccine. Nearly all vaccine-specific clones in convalescent patients (304 of 307) were mono-reactive for SARS-CoV-2 spike rather than cross-reactive with common cold coronaviruses. Although the median number of SARS-CoV-2-reactive clonotypes went up from some 23 after infection to 35 to 40 after vaccination, the increase was not significant. The number of convalescent patients in the study was relatively small, and the study did not examine early timepoints following natural infection.

Reading the label with the study, this specimen's treatment or condition is: roughly nine-day PBMC culture with coronavirus spike peptide pools or control peptides (ViraFEST assay). The study used the ViraFEST assay, which expanded antigen-specific T cells with peptide pools and then identified expanded clonotypes by TCR sequencing. Negative nucleocapsid antibody tests taken both before and after vaccination confirmed that the healthy vaccine recipients had no prior SARS-CoV-2 infection. Each well held 2.1 million or so PBMCs cultured in IMDM containing roughly 5% human AB serum and around 9.2 IU/ml IL-2, with around 9.2 ug/ml peptide pools added. On days 3 and 7, half of the culture medium was replaced with fresh IL-2-containing medium. Once the cells had been in culture for approximately 10 days, the EasySep CD4+ T cell isolation kit was used to isolate CD4+ T cells by negative selection. Ficoll-Paque Plus gradient centrifugation was used to isolate PBMCs from whole blood, and the isolated PBMCs were then either used fresh or cryopreserved at -140C. In general, triplicate wells were set up for every culture condition.

The V and J segments used are TRBV14 and TRBJ1-2; perhaps TRBD1 is the D gene, with 6 bases matching. The receptor was isolated from a human donor who received a COVID-19 vaccine. The input for sequencing was CD4+ T cells from blood, cultured in vitro, taken after SARS-CoV-2 vaccination. The CDR3 has the sequence CASSQERGGRRGGYTF. The DNA reads TGTGCCAGCAGCCAAGAGCGGGGGGGCCGGAGGGGTGGCTACACCTTC.